These 18 T cell receptor beta chains were sequenced from one sample in a study of PD-1 blockade in classical Hodgkin lymphoma. Regarding time point: newly diagnosed, previously untreated cHL patient sample. The authors purified CD4+ T cells from thawed PBMCs by magnetic negative selection. Sequencing was performed with immunoSEQ multiplex PCR; in TCRdb, only in-frame clones are kept and a portion is missing. The sample includes about 20,000 clones, approximately 82% of them seen just once. The specimen was CD4+ T cells from blood. The receptors come from a human donor with classical Hodgkin lymphoma.

The chain couples TRBV19 to TRBJ2-2; D remains unclear. Trimming left V 9 bases short and J 0 bases short, with 8 bases between. The CDR3 covers 13 residues. Germline CDR1 LNHDA, CDR2 SQIVND (reference sequence). Here the CDR3 reads CASHSTNTGELFF. The CDR3 DNA reads TGTGCCAGCCACAGCACGAACACCGGGGAGCTGTTTTTT.

The rearrangement uses TRBV5-1 and TRBJ2-1; TRBD1 matches at 9 bases. The CDR3 extends over 14 amino acids. J lost 6 bases, V lost 2 bases, and 3 bases had no gene match. Germline CDR1 SGHRS, CDR2 YFSETQ. The CDR3 DNA sequence: TGCGCCAGCAGCTTAGGACAGGGGACCAATGAGCAGTTCTTC. Protein product: CASSLGQGTNEQFF.

Remarks on this clone: A read error may account for a junction end that differs from germline. The V call is TRBV13, the J call TRBJ1-2, with 12 nucleotides matching TRBD1. This CDR3 is built from 14 residues. The germline V gene encodes CDR1 PRHDT and CDR2 FYEKMQ (reference sequence). The CDR3 region has the DNA TGTGCCAGCAGCCAAACATCGGGACAGGGGGCGATTCGGTTC. Translating it yields CASSQTSGQGAIRF.

V gene TRBV29-1 combines with J gene TRBJ2-3; a possible D gene is TRBD1 (5 bases). The CDR3 covers 14 residues. Germline lookup yields CDR1 SQVTM and CDR2 ANQGSEA. V was clipped by 4 bases and J by 0 bases, with 11 bases between them. This chain's CDR3 is CSVVYRSSTDTQYF. The CDR3 nucleotides read TGCAGCGTTGTATACAGGAGCAGCACAGATACGCAGTATTTT.

The chain carries TRBV19 and TRBJ1-5; the D gene is possibly TRBD1 (5 bases). CDR1 is LNHDA, CDR2 SQIVND, per germline (reference sequence). The V and J ends lost 7 bases and 7 bases respectively, with 17 bases between them. The CDR3 is made up of 14 amino acids. The CDR3: CASMRQGSVQPQHF. CDR3 in DNA: TGTGCCAGTATGCGGCAGGGATCGGTACAGCCCCAGCATTTT.

This clone was seen a single time. The chain couples TRBV5-1 to TRBJ2-1, with 10 bases aligning to TRBD2. Germline assignment: CDR1 SGHRS and CDR2 YFSETQ. Unmatched junction bases numbered 1, after V lost 0 bases and J lost 4 bases. The CDR3 contains 15 residues. CDR3 in DNA: TGCGCCAGCAGCTTGGTAGCGGGAGGTTACAATGAGCAGTTCTTC. Encoded protein: CASSLVAGGYNEQFF.

This chain links TRBV27 with TRBJ1-1; 10 nucleotides agree with TRBD1. Germline CDR1 reads MNHEY; CDR2 reads SMNVEV (reference sequence). The junction had 8 bases not matched to a gene; V was cut back by 6 bases and J by 1 base. This CDR3 has 16 amino acids. The CDR3 coding sequence is TGTGCCAGCAGACCACCCCGGACAGGGGGGAACACTGAAGCTTTCTTT. This encodes CASRPPRTGGNTEAFF.

The V gene is TRBV28, the J gene TRBJ2-1; D uncertain. This CDR3 is built from 13 residues. Looked up from germline, CDR1 is MDHEN and CDR2 is SYDVKM. V lost 4 bases, J lost 1 base, and 5 bases lay in between. DNA for the CDR3: TGTGCCAGCAGTTCCGGTTCCTACAATGAGCAGTTCTTC. Translating it yields CASSSGSYNEQFF.

The gene calls are TRBV2 and TRBJ2-3; D unclear. CDR1 SNHLY and CDR2 FYNNEI come from the germline V gene. The CDR3 covers 15 residues. V lost 6 bases and J lost 0, with 13 bases in between. The CDR3 coding sequence is TGTGCCAGCAGAGCGATGCTTTCAAGCACAGATACGCAGTATTTT. The encoded protein is CASRAMLSSTDTQYF. Full variable domain (outside the CDR3, taken from reference TRBV2 and TRBJ2-3): EPEVTQTPSHQVTQMGQEVILRCVPISNHLYFYWYRQILGQKVEFLVSFYNNEISEKSEIFDDQFSVERPDGSNFTLKIRSTKLEDSAMYFCASRAMLSSTDTQYFGPGTRLTVL.

This chain uses TRBV29-1 with TRBJ2-3; D is unresolved. The CDR3 contains 13 residues. Trimming removed 5 bases at V and 0 bases at J, with 9 bases between. Germline lookup yields CDR1 SQVTM and CDR2 ANQGSEA. In nucleotides, the CDR3 is TGCAGCGTTCCGCGGTCTAGCACAGATACGCAGTATTTT. Protein: CSVPRSSTDTQYF.

The V gene is TRBV19, the J gene TRBJ2-3; TRBD2 aligns across 7 bases. This CDR3 region has 16 residues. The germline gives CDR1 LNHDA, CDR2 SQIVND (reference sequence). V was pared by 3 bases and J by 2 bases, with 8 bases of the junction left unmatched. CDR3 protein: CASSIGSTSDTDTQYF. The CDR3 nucleotides are TGTGCCAGTAGTATCGGGTCCACTAGCGACACAGATACGCAGTATTTT.

J is TRBJ1-1 and V is TRBV18; D not certain. V gave up 2 bases and J gave up 1 base, with 5 bases separating them. The germline V gene encodes CDR1 KGHSH and CDR2 LQKENI. The CDR3 extends over 13 amino acids. The CDR3 region is CASSPNRNTEAFF. The CDR3 nucleotides are TGTGCCAGCTCACCAAACCGGAACACTGAAGCTTTCTTT.

The gene calls are TRBV15 and TRBJ1-2, with no clear D. Germline CDR1 LNHNV, CDR2 YYDKDF (reference sequence). Deletions cut 5 bases from V and 8 bases from J, with 15 bases between. The CDR3 has 13 residues. DNA of the CDR3: TGTGCCACCAGCCCCGTAGGCAGCCCCGGCTACACCTTC. Residues: CATSPVGSPGYTF.

This rearrangement joins TRBV28 to TRBJ2-2, with D maybe TRBD2 (6 bases). Germline V gene data show CDR1 as MDHEN and CDR2 as SYDVKM. V shed 6 bases and J shed 0 bases, with 14 bases lying between them. This CDR3 contains 16 residues. The DNA for the CDR3 is TGTGCCAGCAGGGGGCCGGGACTTCCGAACACCGGGGAGCTGTTTTTT. Translating it yields CASRGPGLPNTGELFF.

J is TRBJ1-4 and V is TRBV28, with 12 nucleotides matching TRBD1. Germline V gene lookup returns CDR1 MDHEN and CDR2 SYDVKM. V dropped 3 bases and J dropped 8; count of bases not matched to a gene: 4. The CDR3 is 15 amino acids. The DNA of the CDR3 is TGTGCCAGCAGTTTCGGGACAGGGGGCGGGGAAAAACTGTTTTTT. It is translated as CASSFGTGGGEKLFF.

V is TRBV27 and J is TRBJ2-1; D is perhaps TRBD1 or TRBD2 (5 bases each). This CDR3 region has 15 residues. V lost 10 bases and J lost 8, with 24 bases in between. Per germline, CDR1 MNHEY and CDR2 SMNVEV (reference sequence). Here the CDR3 reads CATLLRGPRAHEQFF. CDR3 nucleotide sequence: TGTGCCACCCTACTCCGGGGCCCCCGGGCACATGAGCAGTTCTTC.

The chain employs TRBV5-1 and TRBJ1-1; no clear D gene. V lost 0 bases to trimming and J lost 11 bases, with 14 bases between them. The CDR3 sequence is 13 residues long. From germline, CDR1 is SGHRS and CDR2 YFSETQ. The CDR3, as DNA: TGCGCCAGCAGCTTGGAAAGGGCCTCTCGCGCTTTCTTT. Translation: CASSLERASRAFF.

The rearrangement links TRBV27 to TRBJ1-1; 7 bases fit TRBD1. CDR1 is MNHEY, CDR2 SMNVEV, per germline (reference sequence). V shed 5 bases and J 5 bases; nucleotides not matched to a gene: 11. This CDR3 has 15 amino acids. CDR3 DNA: TGTGCCAGCAGTACTAACAGGGGCCGGGGGACTGAAGCTTTCTTT. Translation gives CASSTNRGRGTEAFF.